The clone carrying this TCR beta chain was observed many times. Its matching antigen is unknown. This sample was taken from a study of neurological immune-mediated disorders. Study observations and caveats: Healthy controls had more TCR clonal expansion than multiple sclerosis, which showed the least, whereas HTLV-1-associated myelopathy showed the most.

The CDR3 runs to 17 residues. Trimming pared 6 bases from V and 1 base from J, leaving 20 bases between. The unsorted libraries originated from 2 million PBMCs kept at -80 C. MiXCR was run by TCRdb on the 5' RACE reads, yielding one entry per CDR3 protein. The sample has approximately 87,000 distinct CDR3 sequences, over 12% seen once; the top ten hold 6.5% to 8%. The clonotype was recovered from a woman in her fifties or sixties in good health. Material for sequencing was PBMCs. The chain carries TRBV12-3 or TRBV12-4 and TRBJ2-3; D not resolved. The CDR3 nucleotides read TGTGCCAGCAGCCCATTGTTTGGTGCACCGGGCACAGATACGCAGTATTTT. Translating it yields CASSPLFGAPGTDTQYF.